Each of the 20 T cell receptor beta chains below was sequenced from the same sample in a study of cytomegalovirus exposure and HLA in healthy donors. The assay was immunoSEQ multiplex PCR, and TCRdb's table has in-frame clones only and misses some. The sample yields about 57,000 clones, 85% to 95% seen once. The sample taken for sequencing was PBMCs. The receptor source for this set is a woman between 18 and 30 years old in good health and CMV-seronegative.

The chain combines TRBV15 with TRBJ1-5; a possible D gene is TRBD1 (5 bases). The ends were cut back, 0 bases at V and 6 bases at J, with 9 bases in the middle. CDR3 length: 14 residues. CDR1 LNHNV and CDR2 YYDKDF come from the germline V gene (reference sequence). The DNA of the CDR3 is TGTGCCACCAGCAGAGACAGGGTAGGTCAGCCCCAGCATTTT. Translation: CATSRDRVGQPQHF.

This chain uses TRBV10-3 with TRBJ2-1; no firm D call. CDR1 is ENHRY and CDR2 is SYGVKD in the germline V gene. This CDR3 has 11 amino acids. Trimming cost V 1 base and J 9 bases, with 4 bases left between them. The CDR3 reads CAISELSEQFF. The CDR3, as DNA: TGTGCCATCAGTGAGTTGAGTGAGCAGTTCTTC.

The rearrangement uses TRBV27 and TRBJ1-1, with a weak D call TRBD1 (6 bases). CDR1 MNHEY and CDR2 SMNVEV come from the germline V gene (reference sequence). V lost 6 bases and J lost 4, with 12 bases in between. CDR3 length: 13 amino acids. CDR3 residues: CASRQGGITEAFF. Written as DNA, the CDR3 is TGTGCCAGCAGACAGGGAGGGATCACTGAAGCTTTCTTT.

Only one count was recorded for this clone. V gene TRBV6-1 combines with J gene TRBJ2-1; a weak D match, TRBD2 (6 bases). Germline loops: CDR1 MNHNS, CDR2 SASEGT. V was shortened by 3 bases and J by 15 bases, with 12 bases between the two germline ends. The CDR3 is 11 amino acids. CDR3 amino acids: CASSEAGGPFF. DNA for the CDR3: TGTGCCAGCAGTGAGGCCGGGGGTCCGTTCTTC.

This sequence joins TRBV19 and TRBJ2-1, with a weak D call TRBD2 (6 bases). V was clipped by 4 bases and J by 3 bases, with 16 bases between them. The CDR3 covers 16 residues. Germline assignment: CDR1 LNHDA and CDR2 SQIVND (reference sequence). The CDR3 nucleotides are TGTGCCAGTAGTACTTTCTCGGGAGATTACTACAATGAGCAGTTCTTC. This codes for CASSTFSGDYYNEQFF.

This clone showed up just once. The chain combines TRBV6-1 with TRBJ2-5; D is perhaps TRBD2 (6 bases). V was cut by 4 bases and J by 1 base, with 10 bases left in between. Germline-derived CDR1 and CDR2 are MNHNS and SASEGT. The CDR3 spans 14 residues. Here the CDR3 reads CASSVGGPQETQYF. In DNA form, the CDR3 reads TGTGCCAGCAGTGTGGGGGGACCCCAAGAGACCCAGTACTTC.

The chain has TRBV5-6 and TRBJ2-4; D may be TRBD1 (5 bases). Germline lookup yields CDR1 SGHDT and CDR2 YYEEEE. The CDR3 length is 17 residues. Trimming stripped 1 base from V and 3 bases from J, with 17 bases between. The DNA for the CDR3 is TGTGCCAGCAGCTTGTCAGGAGTCAGGGAATACAAAAACATTCAGTACTTC. This codes for CASSLSGVREYKNIQYF.

This clone showed up just once. This chain connects TRBV19 to TRBJ2-1, with D unresolved. CDR1 and CDR2 from the germline V gene are LNHDA and SQIVND (reference sequence). V lost 7 bases to trimming and J lost 2 bases, with 6 bases between them. CDR3 length: 12 residues. The CDR3 DNA follows: TGTGCCAGTAATCATGCCTACAATGAGCAGTTCTTC. As protein: CASNHAYNEQFF.

This sequence joins TRBV9 and TRBJ1-2; perhaps TRBD1 as D (6 bases). V was pared by 4 bases and J by 4 bases, with 20 bases between. Germline-derived CDR1 and CDR2 are SGDLS and YYNGEE. The CDR3 runs 16 residues. CDR3: CASSPTWDTLTYGYTF. DNA for the CDR3: TGTGCCAGCAGCCCTACTTGGGACACCCTTACCTATGGCTACACCTTC.

V is TRBV7-9 and J is TRBJ2-1; 9 nucleotides agree with TRBD1. The CDR3 runs to 15 residues. Germline CDR1 SEHNR, CDR2 FQNEAQ (reference sequence). V lost 4 bases to trimming and J lost 0 bases; unmatched junction nucleotides: 1. CDR3 bases: TGTGCCAGCAGCTCGGGACAGGGCTCCTACAATGAGCAGTTCTTC. Translation gives CASSSGQGSYNEQFF.

The chain joins TRBV19 to TRBJ2-2, with 10 bases lining up with TRBD2. The V and J ends lost 2 bases and 6 bases, in that order; junction bases with no gene match: 3. CDR1 is LNHDA and CDR2 is SQIVND in the germline V gene (reference sequence). The CDR3 sequence is 15 residues long. CDR3 protein: CASSITSGTAGELFF. The CDR3, as DNA: TGTGCCAGTAGTATAACTAGCGGGACCGCCGGGGAGCTGTTTTTT.

This clone was seen just once. V and J are TRBV5-1 and TRBJ1-2, with D uncertain. Between the trimmed V and J ends, which lost 1 base and 3 bases, there was a span of 22 bases. The CDR3 runs to 18 residues. From germline, CDR1 is SGHRS and CDR2 YFSETQ. The CDR3 is CASSLYIDRRSRDYGYTF. The CDR3 DNA is TGCGCCAGCAGCTTGTATATCGATCGGAGATCGAGGGACTATGGCTACACCTTC. The variable domain in full, completed from reference TRBV5-1 and TRBJ1-2, reads KAGVTQTPRYLIKTRGQQVTLSCSPISGHRSVSWYQQTPGQGLQFLFEYFSETQRNKGNFPGRFSGRQFSNSRSEMNVSTLELGDSALYLCASSLYIDRRSRDYGYTFGSGTRLTVV.

The chain links TRBV11-2 to TRBJ1-1; tentative D call: TRBD1 (5 bases). The CDR3 extends over 13 amino acids. Germline V gives CDR1 SGHAT, CDR2 FQNNGV. V was cut by 5 bases and J by 1 base, with 8 bases left in between. CDR3 region: CASSRDWNTEAFF. The CDR3, as DNA: TGTGCCAGCAGCCGGGACTGGAACACTGAAGCTTTCTTT. The whole variable domain, remainder taken from reference TRBV11-2 and TRBJ1-1, is EAGVAQSPRYKIIEKRQSVAFWCNPISGHATLYWYQQILGQGPKLLIQFQNNGVVDDSQLPKDRFSAERLKGVDSTLKIQPAKLEDSAVYLCASSRDWNTEAFFGQGTRLTVV.

This clone showed up just once. This chain links TRBV28 with TRBJ2-7; D uncertain. Trimming shortened V by 2 bases and J by 9 bases, and 11 bases separated the two germline ends. The germline CDR1 and CDR2 sequences are MDHEN and SYDVKM. CDR3 size: 12 residues. This CDR3 reads CASSLVGSRQYF. CDR3 nucleotides: TGTGCCAGCAGTTTAGTAGGATCTAGGCAGTACTTC.

V usage is TRBV11-3 and J usage is TRBJ2-1; possible D gene TRBD2, 5 bases. This CDR3 is built from 15 residues. Germline loops: CDR1 SGHNT, CDR2 YENEEA. The germline V and J ends were trimmed by 2 bases and 3 bases, with 11 bases remaining between them. The CDR3 is CASSLSGEGYNEQFF. CDR3 coding DNA: TGTGCCAGCAGCTTATCGGGTGAGGGCTACAATGAGCAGTTCTTC.

The chain carries TRBV20-1 and TRBJ2-7, with 7 bases lining up with TRBD2. The CDR3 is 11 amino acids. Germline CDR1 and CDR2: DFQATT and SNEGSKA (reference sequence). V was pared by 5 bases and J by 7 bases, with 5 bases of the junction left unmatched. The CDR3 DNA reads TGCAGTGCTGGGGGGGATGGAGAGCAGTACTTC. The encoded protein is CSAGGDGEQYF.

The chain carries TRBV21-1 and TRBJ1-2; TRBD1, as called in the table, went unchecked against the DNA. TRBV21-1 is an annotated pseudogene. The CDR3 spans 15 residues. The DNA of the CDR3 is TGTGCCAGCAGCAAAGACAGGGGGATGGGCTATGGCTACACCTTC. Amino acids: CASSKDRGMGYGYTF.

This rearrangement joins TRBV18 to TRBJ2-7; 8 bases map to TRBD1. CDR1 is KGHSH and CDR2 is LQKENI in the germline V gene. V was clipped by 3 bases and J by 3 bases; unmatched bases: 4. The CDR3 has 14 residues. The CDR3 DNA follows: TGTGCCAGCTCACCCGGACAGGGAATCTACGAGCAGTACTTC. Its protein product is CASSPGQGIYEQYF.

This clone was recorded a few times. The rearrangement links TRBV25-1 to TRBJ2-2; 9 nucleotides align to TRBD2. The CDR3 loop spans 15 amino acids. V lost 6 bases to trimming and J lost 3 bases; unmatched junction nucleotides: 5. Germline V gene lookup returns CDR1 MGHDK and CDR2 SYGVNS. DNA of the CDR3: TGTGCCAGCAGCTTGGGACTAGCAGACACCGGGGAGCTGTTTTTT. This gives the protein CASSLGLADTGELFF.

The rearrangement uses TRBV30 and TRBJ1-2; TRBD1 agrees at 7 bases. V shed 2 bases, J shed 5 bases, and the junction held 5 bases outside the gene matches. The CDR3 sequence is 13 residues long. CDR1 is GTSNPN, CDR2 SVGIG, per germline (reference sequence). The CDR3 nucleotides read TGTGCCTGGAGTCAGGGGGTAGTTTATGGCTACACCTTC. Residues: CAWSQGVVYGYTF.